This T cell receptor beta chain was observed in a study of cytomegalovirus exposure and HLA in healthy donors. General study points: With later analysis, a missense DCLRE1C variant became linked to TCR beta V- and J-gene trimming.

Worth noting for this clone: Its antigen remains unknown.

This CDR3 is built from 16 residues. Germline V gene data show CDR1 as MDHEN and CDR2 as SYDVKM. J lost 7 bases, V lost 5 bases, and 11 bases had no gene match. Both 60 Vbeta primers and 13 Jbeta primers went into the PCR. Sequencing was performed with immunoSEQ multiplex PCR; in TCRdb, only in-frame clones are kept and a portion is missing. The sample lists fewer than 200,000 clones, about four fifths seen once, with around 1.5% in the top ten. This clonotype was obtained from a male donor in good health and CMV-seronegative. V is TRBV28 and J is TRBJ1-4; 9 positions match TRBD1. Sequenced input: PBMCs. CDR3 bases: TGTGCCAGCAGTATTACGGGACAGGGAATTGCTGAAAAACTGTTTTTT. Amino acid sequence: CASSITGQGIAEKLFF.